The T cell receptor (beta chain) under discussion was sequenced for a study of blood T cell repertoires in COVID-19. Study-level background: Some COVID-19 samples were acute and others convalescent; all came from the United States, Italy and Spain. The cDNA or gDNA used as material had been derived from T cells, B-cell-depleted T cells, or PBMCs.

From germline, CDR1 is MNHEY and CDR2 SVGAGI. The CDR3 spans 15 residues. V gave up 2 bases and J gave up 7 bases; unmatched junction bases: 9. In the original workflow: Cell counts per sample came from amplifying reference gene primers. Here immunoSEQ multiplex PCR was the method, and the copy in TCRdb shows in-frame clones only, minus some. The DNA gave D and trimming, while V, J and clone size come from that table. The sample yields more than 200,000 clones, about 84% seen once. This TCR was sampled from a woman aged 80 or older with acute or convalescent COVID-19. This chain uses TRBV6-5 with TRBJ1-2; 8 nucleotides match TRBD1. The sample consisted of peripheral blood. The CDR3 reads CASSYTYSDRAGYTF. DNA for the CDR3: TGTGCCAGCAGTTACACCTACTCGGACAGGGCTGGCTACACCTTC.